This T cell receptor (beta chain) is from a study of blood T cells in healthy people across ages. Findings and caveats of the study: Long-lived and aged donors differed, with more naive CD4+ cells and higher diversity in the long-lived.

As regards this clonotype: Its antigen remains unknown.

V lost 1 base, J lost 1 base, and 8 bases lay in between. In germline, CDR1 is WSHSY, CDR2 SAAADI. This CDR3 comprises 15 residues. Ranging in age from about 6 to 100, the donors were healthy Caucasian individuals from Russia. Each of the donors had approximately 10 milliliters of peripheral blood drawn into EDTA-treated Vacutainer tubes. Next came a second PCR, run for about 7 to 12 cycles, which used a sample-barcoded 5' primer along with a J-beta primer mix. TCRdb used MiXCR to reprocess the 5' RACE reads, holding one entry per CDR3 protein. The sample gives about 2 million distinct CDR3 sequences, around half of which show up once; approximately 2% is in the top ten.

V and J are TRBV10-2 and TRBJ1-5; a weak D match, TRBD1 (6 bases). The receptor's source is a woman between 35 and 50 years old in good health. The sequenced material came from blood. The CDR3 DNA reads TGCGCCAGCAGTGAGTTGGACAGAAGCAATCAGCCCCAGCATTTT. Protein: CASSELDRSNQPQHF.